A single sample is the source of the 26 T cell receptor beta chains below, sequenced in a study of CD8 T cells in Susac syndrome. RNA was extracted with the RNeasy kit, and a quantity of roughly 0.5 to 1 ug was reverse transcribed using random hexamers. TCRdb passed the immunoSEQ multiplex PCR reads through MiXCR, listing each CDR3 protein once. The data show about 300,000 distinct CDR3 sequences, around 92% seen once. Sequences were obtained from CD4+ T cells from PBMCs. The receptors shown here come from a human donor with multiple sclerosis.

The CDR3 loop reads CASLPQGMNTEAFF. The CDR3 DNA sequence: TGTGCCAGCCTCCCCCAGGGGATGAACACTGAAGCTTTCTTT. The chain joins TRBV7-9 to TRBJ1-1, with a weak D call TRBD1 (6 bases). V dropped 8 bases and J dropped 0 bases, with 13 bases sitting between them. Germline CDR1 and CDR2: SEHNR and FQNEAQ (reference sequence). This CDR3 spans 14 amino acids.

The gene calls are TRBV7-9 and TRBJ2-7; unclear D gene. The CDR3 runs to 16 residues. Trimming pared 4 bases from V and 2 bases from J, leaving 18 bases between. CDR1 and CDR2 from the germline V gene are SEHNR and FQNEAQ (reference sequence). CDR3 sequence (DNA): TGTGCCAGCAGCTCGAGGTACTGGGGTAAGGCCTACGAGCAGTACTTC. This codes for CASSSRYWGKAYEQYF.

This clonotype has a handful of counts. The rearrangement joins TRBV11-3 to TRBJ2-6, with a weak D call TRBD1 (5 bases). Germline V gives CDR1 SGHNT, CDR2 YENEEA. The CDR3 length is 19 residues. V lost 4 bases to trimming and J lost 3 bases, with 22 bases between them. CDR3 sequence: CASSSYQRPQRGGANVLTF. The CDR3 DNA sequence: TGTGCCAGCAGCTCCTACCAGAGGCCCCAAAGGGGTGGGGCCAACGTCCTGACTTTC. Full variable domain (missing parts from reference TRBV11-3 and TRBJ2-6): EAGVVQSPRYKIIEKKQPVAFWCNPISGHNTLYWYLQNLGQGPELLIRYENEEAVDDSQLPKDRFSAERLKGVDSTLKIQPAELGDSAVYLCASSSYQRPQRGGANVLTFGAGSRLTVL.

V is TRBV6-1 and J is TRBJ1-5, with D maybe TRBD1 (6 bases). Germline loops: CDR1 MNHNS, CDR2 SASEGT. Trimming cost V 6 bases and J 3 bases, with 15 bases left between them. The CDR3 totals 15 residues. CDR3 in amino acids: CASSQRGSFNQPQHF. The CDR3 DNA follows: TGTGCCAGCAGCCAAAGGGGGAGCTTCAATCAGCCCCAGCATTTT.

The chain is built from TRBV7-8 and TRBJ2-5; TRBD1 aligns across 10 bases. V shed 5 bases, J shed 5 bases, and the junction held 8 bases outside the gene matches. The CDR3 length is 15 residues. Germline V CDR1 and CDR2: SGHVS, FQNEAQ. In nucleotides, the CDR3 is TGTGCCAGCAGCCCGCGGACAGGGGGTATGGAGACCCAGTACTTC. It codes for CASSPRTGGMETQYF. Full variable domain (missing parts from reference TRBV7-8 and TRBJ2-5): GAGVSQSPRYKVAKRGQDVALRCDPISGHVSLFWYQQALGQGPEFLTYFQNEAQLDKSGLPSDRFFAERPEGSVSTLKIQRTQQEDSAVYLCASSPRTGGMETQYFGPGTRLLVL.

This chain links TRBV5-1 with TRBJ2-1; TRBD1 might be the D (5 bases). V lost 5 bases and J 2 bases, leaving 11 bases between the germline ends. The CDR3 runs 14 residues. The V gene's germline CDR1 is SGHRS and CDR2 YFSETQ. The CDR3 DNA reads TGCGCCAGCAGTGCCGAAGGGGCCTACAATGAGCAGTTCTTC. This translates into CASSAEGAYNEQFF.

The gene calls are TRBV3-1 and TRBJ1-5; unclear D gene. V lost 1 base and J lost 11, with 12 bases in between. This CDR3 contains 13 residues. Germline CDR1 reads LGHDT; CDR2 reads YNNKEL (reference sequence). The CDR3 sequence: CASSQGQATAQHF. The CDR3 DNA sequence: TGTGCCAGCAGCCAAGGCCAGGCTACGGCCCAGCATTTT.

The CDR3 loop is CASSSRGVLNQPQHF. The CDR3, as DNA: TGTGCCAGCAGCTCCCGGGGCGTGCTCAATCAGCCCCAGCATTTT. The chain combines TRBV21-1 with TRBJ1-5; the D call of TRBD1 is as the table states it, not checked on the DNA. TRBV21-1 is noted as a pseudogene. The CDR3 extends over 15 amino acids.

The rearrangement uses TRBV5-6 and TRBJ2-7, with D hard to call. This CDR3 has 16 residues. Between the trimmed V and J ends, which lost 3 bases and 2 bases, there was a span of 18 bases. Germline assignment: CDR1 SGHDT and CDR2 YYEEEE. DNA of the CDR3: TGTGCCAGCAGCTCTCCCCTGGGGTTTCCCACCTACGAGCAGTACTTC. Its translation is CASSSPLGFPTYEQYF.

V gene TRBV6-4 combines with J gene TRBJ2-1, with TRBD2 identical over 8 bases. Germline-derived CDR1 and CDR2 are MRHNA and SNTAGT. The CDR3 sequence is 15 residues long. V was pared by 0 bases and J by 8 bases, with 6 bases of the junction left unmatched. CDR3 loop: CASSDSGLARDEQFF. The DNA of the CDR3 is TGTGCCAGCAGTGACTCTGGACTAGCTCGTGATGAGCAGTTCTTC.

The chain recombines TRBV19 with TRBJ1-2, with D possibly TRBD1 on 6 matching bases. There are 13 residues in the CDR3. V was shortened by 6 bases and J by 4 bases, with 12 bases between the two germline ends. Germline CDR1 is LNHDA and CDR2 is SQIVND (reference sequence). CDR3 coding DNA: TGTGCCAGTAGCCTCGACAGGATCTATGGCTACACCTTC. Translation gives CASSLDRIYGYTF.

This sequence joins TRBV2 and TRBJ2-7; D remains unclear. This CDR3 has 12 residues. Germline V gene lookup returns CDR1 SNHLY and CDR2 FYNNEI. V was pared by 6 bases and J by 1 base, with 7 bases between. Here the CDR3 DNA reads TGTGCCAGCAGGGACGCATCCTACGAGCAGTACTTC. Protein product: CASRDASYEQYF.

The chain employs TRBV3-1 and TRBJ2-3; D gene unclear. Germline CDR1 LGHDT, CDR2 YNNKEL (reference sequence). Trimming pared 8 bases from V and 4 bases from J, leaving 16 bases between. The CDR3 contains 14 residues. CDR3 sequence: CASGPRLDADTQYF. The DNA for the CDR3 is TGTGCCAGCGGCCCCCGCCTAGATGCAGATACGCAGTATTTT.

This chain joins TRBV7-2 and TRBJ2-3; TRBD2 agrees at 9 bases. Germline V CDR1 and CDR2: SGHTA, FQGNSA. The ends lost 0 bases at V and 6 bases at J; junction bases unmatched: 7. CDR3 length: 16 amino acids. The CDR3 loop reads CASSLAPAGGSDTQYF. The CDR3 DNA reads TGTGCCAGCAGCTTAGCTCCAGCGGGAGGTTCGGATACGCAGTATTTT.

This sequence joins TRBV5-1 and TRBJ2-7; D is unresolved. This CDR3 spans 14 amino acids. Trimming removed 0 bases from V and 5 bases from J, with 12 bases in between. CDR1 and CDR2 from the germline V gene are SGHRS and YFSETQ. CDR3 in amino acids: CASSLGTLYNEQYF. The DNA for the CDR3 is TGCGCCAGCAGCTTGGGGACCCTATACAACGAGCAGTACTTC.

This clonotype showed up just a few times. The chain couples TRBV10-3 to TRBJ2-7; D gene uncertain. The V gene lost 4 bases and the J gene lost 4 bases, with 5 bases spanning the gap. CDR3 length: 11 residues. CDR1 ENHRY and CDR2 SYGVKD come from the germline V gene. In DNA form, the CDR3 reads TGTGCCATCAGTGTGAGGTACGAGCAGTACTTC. Amino acid sequence: CAISVRYEQYF.

The chain is built from TRBV29-1 and TRBJ2-7; the match to TRBD1 covers 9 bases. The CDR3 runs 13 residues. Germline trimming cut 5 bases from V and 5 bases from J; bases unmatched to any gene: 7. The germline CDR1 and CDR2 sequences are SQVTM and ANQGSEA. In DNA form, the CDR3 reads TGCAGCGTTTCGACAGGGGGAGTTAACGAGCAGTACTTC. It codes for CSVSTGGVNEQYF.

The rearrangement uses TRBV2 and TRBJ2-7; the D is unclear. V lost 5 bases, J lost 2 bases, and 10 bases lay in between. CDR3 length: 13 amino acids. The germline gives CDR1 SNHLY, CDR2 FYNNEI. The CDR3 sequence: CASSLESAYEQYF. CDR3 DNA sequence: TGTGCCAGCAGTCTCGAGTCGGCCTACGAGCAGTACTTC.

CDR3 nucleotide sequence: TGTGCCAGCAGCTTAAAGGGGTCCTACGAGCAGTACTTC. Residues: CASSLKGSYEQYF. This chain links TRBV7-3 with TRBJ2-7, with D possibly being TRBD1 (5 bases). This CDR3 has 13 residues. Germline CDR1 and CDR2: SGHTA and FQGTGA. The V end lost 1 base, the J end lost 1 base, and 5 bases lay between the germline ends.

The chain links TRBV3-1 to TRBJ1-1, with 8 positions matching TRBD1. V shed 1 base and J 0 bases; nucleotides not matched to a gene: 4. The CDR3 runs 16 residues. Germline-derived CDR1 and CDR2 are LGHDT and YNNKEL (reference sequence). In DNA, the CDR3 is TGTGCCAGCAGCCAAGGGTTGGGACAGGTGAACACTGAAGCTTTCTTT. As protein: CASSQGLGQVNTEAFF.

The chain employs TRBV24-1 and TRBJ1-6, with D uncertain. Germline V gene data show CDR1 as KGHDR and CDR2 as SFDVKD. The CDR3 has 14 residues. V lost 5 bases, J lost 10 bases, and 14 bases lay in between. The CDR3 DNA follows: TGTGCCACCAGTGCGGACCCCTTCAGGTCACCCCTCCACTTT. It translates to CATSADPFRSPLHF.

V usage is TRBV24-1 and J usage is TRBJ2-7, with D possibly TRBD1 on 5 matching bases. This CDR3 comprises 14 residues. V was shortened by 5 bases and J by 3 bases, with 13 bases between the two germline ends. Per germline, CDR1 KGHDR and CDR2 SFDVKD. CDR3 loop: CATSGSGQGYEQYF. The CDR3 DNA reads TGTGCCACCAGTGGATCAGGGCAAGGCTACGAGCAGTACTTC.

V gene TRBV18 combines with J gene TRBJ1-4, with 7 bases that match TRBD1. This CDR3 is built from 16 residues. The ends lost 5 bases at V and 3 bases at J; junction bases unmatched: 9. Germline V gene data show CDR1 as KGHSH and CDR2 as LQKENI. CDR3 DNA sequence: TGTGCCAGCTCAGACCGACAGGGCTCGGCTAATGAAAAACTGTTTTTT. Residues: CASSDRQGSANEKLFF.

This sequence joins TRBV5-1 and TRBJ2-1, with D uncertain. CDR3 length equals 13 residues. V was cut by 1 base and J by 5 bases, with 7 bases left in between. Germline V gene data show CDR1 as SGHRS and CDR2 as YFSETQ. The CDR3 is CASSLSLNNEQFF. Here the CDR3 DNA reads TGCGCCAGCAGCTTGAGTCTGAACAATGAGCAGTTCTTC.

The rearrangement joins TRBV12-3 or TRBV12-4 to TRBJ2-4; 9 bases line up with TRBD1. The CDR3 totals 15 residues. After removal of 5 bases from V and 7 bases from J, the junction contained 9 bases not matched to a gene. The CDR3 reads CASSNKAGTGNIQYF. CDR3 coding DNA: TGTGCCAGCAGTAACAAAGCCGGGACAGGGAACATTCAGTACTTC.

This chain links TRBV7-9 with TRBJ2-5, with 10 nucleotides matching TRBD2. The CDR3 loop spans 14 amino acids. The germline V gene encodes CDR1 SEHNR and CDR2 FQNEAQ (reference sequence). Trimming cost V 4 bases and J 4 bases; bases outside gene matches: 3. The CDR3 nucleotides are TGTGCCAGCAGCTCACTAGCGGGAACAGAGACCCAGTACTTC. It is translated as CASSSLAGTETQYF.